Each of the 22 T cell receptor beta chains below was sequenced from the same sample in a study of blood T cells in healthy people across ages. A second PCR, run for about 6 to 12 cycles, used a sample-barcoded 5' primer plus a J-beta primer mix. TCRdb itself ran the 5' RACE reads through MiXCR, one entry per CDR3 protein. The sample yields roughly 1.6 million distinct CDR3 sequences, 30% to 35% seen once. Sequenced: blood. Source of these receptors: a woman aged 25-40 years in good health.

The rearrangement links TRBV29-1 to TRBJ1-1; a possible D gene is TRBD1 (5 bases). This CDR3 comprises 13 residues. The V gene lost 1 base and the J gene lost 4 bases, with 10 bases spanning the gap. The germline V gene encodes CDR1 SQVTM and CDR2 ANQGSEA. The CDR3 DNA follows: TGCAGCGTTGAAGTCGGGGGAGGCACTGAAGCTTTCTTT. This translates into CSVEVGGGTEAFF.

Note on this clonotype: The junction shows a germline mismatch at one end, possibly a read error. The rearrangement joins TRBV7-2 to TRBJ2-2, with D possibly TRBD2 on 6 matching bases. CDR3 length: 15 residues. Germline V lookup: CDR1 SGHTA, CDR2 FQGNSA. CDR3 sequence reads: CAGSLAAANTGELFF. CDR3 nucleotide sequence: TGTGCCGGCAGCTTAGCGGCCGCGAACACCGGGGAGCTGTTTTTT. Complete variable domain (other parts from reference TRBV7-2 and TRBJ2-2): GAGVSQSPSNKVTEKGKDVELRCDPISGHTALYWYRQSLGQGLEFLIYFQGNSAPDKSGLPSDRFSAERTGGSVSTLTIQRTQQEDSAVYLCAGSLAAANTGELFFGEGSRLTVL.

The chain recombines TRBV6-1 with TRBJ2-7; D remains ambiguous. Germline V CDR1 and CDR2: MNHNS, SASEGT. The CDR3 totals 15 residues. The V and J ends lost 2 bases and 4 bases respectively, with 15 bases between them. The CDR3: CASSESDIFGYEQYF. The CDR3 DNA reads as TGTGCCAGCAGTGAATCCGACATCTTCGGTTACGAGCAGTACTTC.

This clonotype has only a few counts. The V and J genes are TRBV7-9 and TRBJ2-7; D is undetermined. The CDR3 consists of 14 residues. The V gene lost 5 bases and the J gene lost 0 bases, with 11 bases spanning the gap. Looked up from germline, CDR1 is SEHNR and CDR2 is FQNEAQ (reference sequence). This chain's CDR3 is CASSGVTFSYEQYF. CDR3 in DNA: TGTGCCAGCAGCGGTGTAACTTTCTCCTACGAGCAGTACTTC.

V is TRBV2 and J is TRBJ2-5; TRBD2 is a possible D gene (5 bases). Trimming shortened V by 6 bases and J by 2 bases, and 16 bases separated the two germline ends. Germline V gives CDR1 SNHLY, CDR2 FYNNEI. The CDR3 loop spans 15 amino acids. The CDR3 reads CASRLQSGYQETQYF. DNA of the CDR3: TGTGCCAGCAGACTCCAAAGCGGATATCAAGAGACCCAGTACTTC.

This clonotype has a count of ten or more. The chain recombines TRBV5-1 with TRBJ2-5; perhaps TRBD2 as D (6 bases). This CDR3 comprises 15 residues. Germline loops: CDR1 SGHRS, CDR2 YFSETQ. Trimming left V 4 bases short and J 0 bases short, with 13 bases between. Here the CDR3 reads CASSPNPSDQETQYF. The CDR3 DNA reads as TGCGCCAGCAGCCCGAATCCTAGCGACCAAGAGACCCAGTACTTC.

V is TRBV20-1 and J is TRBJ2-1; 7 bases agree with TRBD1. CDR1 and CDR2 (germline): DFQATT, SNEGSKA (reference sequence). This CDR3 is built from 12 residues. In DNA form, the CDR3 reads TGCAGCGTGGACAGGACTTACAATGAGCAGTTCTTC. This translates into CSVDRTYNEQFF.

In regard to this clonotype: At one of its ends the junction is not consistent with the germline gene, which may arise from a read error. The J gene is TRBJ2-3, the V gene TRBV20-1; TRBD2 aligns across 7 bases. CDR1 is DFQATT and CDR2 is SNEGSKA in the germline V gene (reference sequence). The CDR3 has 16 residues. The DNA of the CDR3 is TGCAATGCTAGAGATCTTGGCGGGAGCCGTTGGGATACGCAGTATTTT. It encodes CNARDLGGSRWDTQYF.

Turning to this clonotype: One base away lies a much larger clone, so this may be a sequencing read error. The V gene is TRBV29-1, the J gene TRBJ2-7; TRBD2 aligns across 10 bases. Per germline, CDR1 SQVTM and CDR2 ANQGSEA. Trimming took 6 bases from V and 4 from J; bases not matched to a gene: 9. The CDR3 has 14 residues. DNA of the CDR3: TGCAGCGTCCTTCTAGCGGGGGAGCCTTACGAGCAGTACTTC. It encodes CSVLLAGEPYEQYF.

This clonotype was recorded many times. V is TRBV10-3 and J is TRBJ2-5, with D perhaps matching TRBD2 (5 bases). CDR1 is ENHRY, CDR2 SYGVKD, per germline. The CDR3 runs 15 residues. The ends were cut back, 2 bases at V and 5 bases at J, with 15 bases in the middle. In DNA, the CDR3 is TGTGCCATCAGTGAGCCCGCCGGGATTTCGGAGACCCAGTACTTC. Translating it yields CAISEPAGISETQYF.

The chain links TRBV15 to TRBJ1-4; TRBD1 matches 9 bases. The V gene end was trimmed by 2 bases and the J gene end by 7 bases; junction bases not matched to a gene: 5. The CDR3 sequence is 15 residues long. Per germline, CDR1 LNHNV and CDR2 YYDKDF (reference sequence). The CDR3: CATSRPTGGGEKLFF. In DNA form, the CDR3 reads TGTGCCACCAGCAGACCGACAGGGGGTGGTGAAAAACTGTTTTTT.

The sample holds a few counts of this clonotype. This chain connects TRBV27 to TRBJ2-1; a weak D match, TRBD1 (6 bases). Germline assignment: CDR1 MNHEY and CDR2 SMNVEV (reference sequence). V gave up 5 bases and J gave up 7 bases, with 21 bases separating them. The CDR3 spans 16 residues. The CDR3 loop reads CASSPLDRPSGNEQFF. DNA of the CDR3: TGTGCCAGCAGTCCCCTGGACAGACCCTCGGGGAATGAGCAGTTCTTC.

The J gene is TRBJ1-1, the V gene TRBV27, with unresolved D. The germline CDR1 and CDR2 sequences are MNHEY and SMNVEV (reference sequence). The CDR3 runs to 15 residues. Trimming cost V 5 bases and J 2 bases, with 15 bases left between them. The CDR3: CASSPVVVRNTEAFF. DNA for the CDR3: TGTGCCAGCAGTCCTGTCGTAGTGAGAAACACTGAAGCTTTCTTT.

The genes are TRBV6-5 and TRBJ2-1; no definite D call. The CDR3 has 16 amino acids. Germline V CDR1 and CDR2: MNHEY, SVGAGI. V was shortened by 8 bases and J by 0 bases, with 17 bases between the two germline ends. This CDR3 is CASRTGRANSYNEQFF. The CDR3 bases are TGTGCCAGCCGGACGGGTCGAGCAAACTCCTACAATGAGCAGTTCTTC.

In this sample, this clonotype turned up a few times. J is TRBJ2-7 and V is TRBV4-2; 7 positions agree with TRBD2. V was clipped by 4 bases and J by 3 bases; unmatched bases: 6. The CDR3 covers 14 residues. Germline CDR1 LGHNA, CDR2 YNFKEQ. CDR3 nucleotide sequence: TGTGCCAGCAGCCCCGGGGGGTCCGACTACGAGCAGTACTTC. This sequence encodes CASSPGGSDYEQYF.

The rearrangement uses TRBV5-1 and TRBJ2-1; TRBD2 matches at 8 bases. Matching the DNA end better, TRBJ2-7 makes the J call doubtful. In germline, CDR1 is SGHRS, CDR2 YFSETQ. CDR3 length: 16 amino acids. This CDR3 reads CASRPNGGASYNEQYF. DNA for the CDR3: TGCGCCAGCAGGCCGAACGGGGGGGCGTCCTACAATGAGCAGTACTTC.

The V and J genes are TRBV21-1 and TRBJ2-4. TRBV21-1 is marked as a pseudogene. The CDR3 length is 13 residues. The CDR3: CASTVSHVYIQYF. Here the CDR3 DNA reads TGTGCCAGCACGGTCAGTCATGTATACATTCAGTACTTC.

The CDR3 bases are TGTGCCAGCAGGGGGGATAGGGATCAGCCCCAGCATTTT. Its protein is CASRGDRDQPQHF. V is TRBV28 and J is TRBJ1-5; possible D gene TRBD1, 5 bases. The germline CDR1 and CDR2 sequences are MDHEN and SYDVKM. With 6 bases removed from V and 5 bases from J, the gap between germline ends came to 11 bases. CDR3 length: 13 residues. Full variable domain (remainder filled in from reference TRBV28 and TRBJ1-5): DVKVTQSSRYLVKRTGEKVFLECVQDMDHENMFWYRQDPGLGLRLIYFSYDVKMKEKGDIPEGYSVSREKKERFSLILESASTNQTSMYLCASRGDRDQPQHFGDGTRLSIL.

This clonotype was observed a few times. The CDR3 is CASSLARGAGHEQFF. CDR3 sequence (DNA): TGTGCCAGCAGCTTAGCTCGCGGGGCGGGCCATGAGCAGTTCTTC. The chain is built from TRBV7-3 and TRBJ2-1; the D gene is possibly TRBD2 (6 bases). In germline, CDR1 is SGHTA, CDR2 FQGTGA. Trimming took 2 bases from V and 8 from J, leaving 16 bases between them. The CDR3 is 15 amino acids.

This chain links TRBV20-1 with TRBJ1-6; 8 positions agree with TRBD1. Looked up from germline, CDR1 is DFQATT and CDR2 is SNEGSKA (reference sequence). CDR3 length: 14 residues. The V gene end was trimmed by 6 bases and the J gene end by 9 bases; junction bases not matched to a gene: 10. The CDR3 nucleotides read TGCAGTGCCCCTTTTGGGACAGGAAGTTCACCCCTCCACTTT. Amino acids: CSAPFGTGSSPLHF.

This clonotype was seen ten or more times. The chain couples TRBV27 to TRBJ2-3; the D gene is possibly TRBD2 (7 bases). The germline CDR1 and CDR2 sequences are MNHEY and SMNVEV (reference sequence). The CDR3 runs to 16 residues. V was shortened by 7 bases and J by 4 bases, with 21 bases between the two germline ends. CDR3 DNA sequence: TGTGCCAGCACTCTCGGTGGGGGGGCCCCCGCAGATACGCAGTATTTT. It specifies CASTLGGGAPADTQYF.

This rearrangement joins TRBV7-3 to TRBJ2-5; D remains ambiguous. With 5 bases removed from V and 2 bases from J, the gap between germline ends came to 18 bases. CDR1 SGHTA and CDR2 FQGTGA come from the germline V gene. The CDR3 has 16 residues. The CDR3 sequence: CASSPIAAYTQETQYF. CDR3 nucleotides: TGTGCCAGCAGCCCCATCGCGGCCTACACTCAAGAGACCCAGTACTTC.